These 8 T cell receptor beta chains share one sample of origin, sequenced in a study of cytomegalovirus exposure and HLA in healthy donors. Repertoires were generated with immunoSEQ multiplex PCR, while TCRdb's copy carries only in-frame clones and drops some. In the table there are approximately 300,000 clones, 86% of which are singletons. The sample consisted of PBMCs. Source of these receptors: a woman aged 18-29 years in good health and CMV-seronegative.

In its sample, this clone was seen once. V and J are TRBV7-6 and TRBJ2-7, with TRBD2 matching over 7 bases. V was pared by 5 bases and J by 2 bases, with 9 bases of the junction left unmatched. The CDR3 runs to 15 residues. CDR1 and CDR2 from the germline V gene are SGHVS and FNYEAQ. CDR3 in DNA: TGTGCCAGCAGCCCCGGGGGGACTCCGGCCTACGAGCAGTACTTC. Amino acids: CASSPGGTPAYEQYF. Full variable domain (remainder filled in from reference TRBV7-6 and TRBJ2-7): GAGVSQSPRYKVTKRGQDVALRCDPISGHVSLYWYRQALGQGPEFLTYFNYEAQQDKSGLPNDRFSAERPEGSISTLTIQRTEQRDSAMYRCASSPGGTPAYEQYFGPGTRLTVT.

The CDR3 spells CASSLRDGNTEAFF. The CDR3 DNA sequence: TGTGCCAGCAGCCTGCGGGACGGGAACACTGAAGCTTTCTTT. The rearrangement links TRBV5-4 to TRBJ1-1, with a weak D call TRBD1 (5 bases). Trimming shortened V by 4 bases and J by 1 base, and 11 bases separated the two germline ends. Per germline, CDR1 SGHNT and CDR2 YYREEE (reference sequence). The CDR3 spans 14 residues.

The J gene is TRBJ2-7, the V gene TRBV5-4; D gene ambiguous. This CDR3 is 13 amino acids long. Germline V lookup: CDR1 SGHNT, CDR2 YYREEE (reference sequence). Trimming shortened V by 4 bases and J by 2 bases, and 10 bases separated the two germline ends. The CDR3 region is CASSHDTTYEQYF. CDR3 nucleotide sequence: TGTGCCAGCAGCCATGACACGACCTACGAGCAGTACTTC.

For the CDR3, the DNA is TGTGCCAGCAGAGTTCAGGGGGCTGACTACGAGCAGTACTTC. This encodes CASRVQGADYEQYF. The rearrangement links TRBV7-2 to TRBJ2-7; 8 bases are shared with TRBD1. The CDR3 length is 14 residues. In germline, CDR1 is SGHTA, CDR2 FQGNSA. With 6 bases clipped from V and 3 bases from J, the junction kept 7 bases outside the gene matches.

V and J are TRBV5-1 and TRBJ2-7; D is uncertain. CDR3 length: 14 amino acids. The germline V gene encodes CDR1 SGHRS and CDR2 YFSETQ. Trimming removed 2 bases from V and 3 bases from J, with 12 bases in between. The CDR3 sequence is CASSFGSANYEQYF. The CDR3, as DNA: TGCGCCAGCAGCTTCGGGTCCGCAAACTACGAGCAGTACTTC.

This chain joins TRBV2 and TRBJ2-4, with TRBD2 matching over 14 bases. V gave up 6 bases and J gave up 6 bases; unmatched junction bases: 13. This CDR3 has 18 residues. Germline loops: CDR1 SNHLY, CDR2 FYNNEI. CDR3 amino acids: CASRPTGTSGSFRNIQYF. In DNA, the CDR3 is TGTGCCAGCAGGCCAACCGGGACTAGCGGGAGTTTTAGAAACATTCAGTACTTC.

This clone was detected once. The V call is TRBV6-6, the J call TRBJ2-3, with TRBD2 matching over 7 bases. The V gene end was trimmed by 2 bases and the J gene end by 2 bases; junction bases not matched to a gene: 1. Per germline, CDR1 MNHNY and CDR2 SVGAGI (reference sequence). This CDR3 comprises 14 residues. CDR3 coding DNA: TGTGCCAGCAGTTACCTAGCGGACACAGATACGCAGTATTTT. This sequence encodes CASSYLADTDTQYF.

The chain joins TRBV10-3 to TRBJ2-7; TRBD2 aligns across 8 bases. The CDR3 spans 14 residues. The V gene's germline CDR1 is ENHRY and CDR2 SYGVKD. With V trimmed by 3 bases and J by 9 bases, 10 bases remained unmatched. CDR3 residues: CAISDTGGPDGQYF. The CDR3, as DNA: TGTGCCATCAGTGACACGGGAGGGCCGGATGGGCAGTACTTC.